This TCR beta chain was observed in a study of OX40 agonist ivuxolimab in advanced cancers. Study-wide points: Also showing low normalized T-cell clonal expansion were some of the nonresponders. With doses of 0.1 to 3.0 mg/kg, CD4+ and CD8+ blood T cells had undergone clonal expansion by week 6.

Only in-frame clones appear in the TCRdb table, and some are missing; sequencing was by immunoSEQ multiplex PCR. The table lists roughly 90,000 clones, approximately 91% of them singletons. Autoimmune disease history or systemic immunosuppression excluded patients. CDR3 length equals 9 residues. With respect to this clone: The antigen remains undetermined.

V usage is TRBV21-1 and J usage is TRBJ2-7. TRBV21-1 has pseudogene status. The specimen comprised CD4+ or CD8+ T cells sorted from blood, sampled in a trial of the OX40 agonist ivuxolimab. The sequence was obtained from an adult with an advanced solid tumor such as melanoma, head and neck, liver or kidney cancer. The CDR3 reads CANLYEQYF. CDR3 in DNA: TGTGCCAACCTCTACGAGCAGTACTTC.